The source of this TCR beta chain is a study of cytomegalovirus exposure and HLA in healthy donors. Researchers ran the PCR with 60 Vbeta and 13 Jbeta primers. The data were produced by immunoSEQ multiplex PCR, yet TCRdb's version contains in-frame clones alone and is incomplete. The specimen's table records 180,000 or so clones. The CDR3 loop spans 14 amino acids. Germline trimming cut 10 bases from V and 4 bases from J; bases unmatched to any gene: 10. Per germline, CDR1 MDHEN and CDR2 SYDVKM. The V call is TRBV28, the J call TRBJ1-2; the match to TRBD1 covers 9 bases. Sequencing was performed on PBMCs. The receptor's source is a boy younger than 18 in good health and CMV-seronegative. This CDR3 reads CATPGQGLGYGYTF. CDR3 bases: TGTGCCACACCCGGACAGGGGTTAGGCTATGGCTACACCTTC.